This T cell receptor beta chain was sequenced during a study of blood T cell repertoires in COVID-19. CDR1 and CDR2 from the germline V gene are KGHSH and LQKENI. The CDR3 is 16 amino acids. V was shortened by 4 bases and J by 3 bases, with 18 bases between the two germline ends. Original analysis: Nucleated cell number was recorded as an estimate derived from reference gene primer amplification. The data were produced by immunoSEQ multiplex PCR, yet TCRdb's version contains in-frame clones alone and is incomplete. V and J calls and clone size follow that table, whereas D and trimming were derived from the DNA. Of about 280,000 clones listed, over 80% are singletons.

The TCR was taken from a woman in her thirties with acute COVID-19. Sequenced input: PBMCs or T cells enriched from blood (not recorded which). The chain uses TRBV18 and TRBJ1-2, with a tentative D call TRBD1 (6 bases). The CDR3: CASSQAAGAADYGYTF. In DNA, the CDR3 is TGTGCCAGCTCACAAGCGGCAGGGGCGGCGGACTATGGCTACACCTTC.